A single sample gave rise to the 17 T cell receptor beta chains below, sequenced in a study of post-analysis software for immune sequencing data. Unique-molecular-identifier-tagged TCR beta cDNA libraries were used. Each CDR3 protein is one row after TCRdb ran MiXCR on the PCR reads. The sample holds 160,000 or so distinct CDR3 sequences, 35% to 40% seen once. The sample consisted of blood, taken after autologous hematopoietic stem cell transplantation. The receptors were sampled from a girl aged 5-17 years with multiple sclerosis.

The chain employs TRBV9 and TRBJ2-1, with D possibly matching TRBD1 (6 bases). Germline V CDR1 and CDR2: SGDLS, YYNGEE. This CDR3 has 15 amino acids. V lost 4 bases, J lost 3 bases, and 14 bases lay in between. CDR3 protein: CASSTHRVGYNEQFF. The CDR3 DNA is TGTGCCAGCAGCACGCACAGGGTGGGCTACAATGAGCAGTTCTTC.

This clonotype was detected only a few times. CDR3: CASKNRYGYTF. For the CDR3, the DNA is TGTGCCAGCAAGAACCGCTATGGCTACACCTTC. The chain joins TRBV28 to TRBJ1-2; D call uncertain. Germline V CDR1 and CDR2: MDHEN, SYDVKM. The V and J ends lost 7 bases and 4 bases respectively, with 7 bases between them. The CDR3 extends over 11 amino acids.

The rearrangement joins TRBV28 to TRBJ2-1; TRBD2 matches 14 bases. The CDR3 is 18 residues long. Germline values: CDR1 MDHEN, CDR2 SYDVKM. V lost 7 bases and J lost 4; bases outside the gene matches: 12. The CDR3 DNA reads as TGTGCCAGCAACAGGGGACTAGCGGGAGCGTATTGGTACAATGAGCAGTTCTTC. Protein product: CASNRGLAGAYWYNEQFF.

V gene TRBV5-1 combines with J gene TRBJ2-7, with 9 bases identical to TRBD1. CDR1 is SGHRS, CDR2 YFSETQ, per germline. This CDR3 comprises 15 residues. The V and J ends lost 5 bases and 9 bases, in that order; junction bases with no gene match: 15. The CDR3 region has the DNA TGCGCCAGCAGAGAACCGGGACAGGGTTTACGAGGGCAGTACTTC. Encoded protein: CASREPGQGLRGQYF.

For the CDR3, the DNA is TGTGCCATCAGTGCTGGGACCAATCAGCCCCAGCATTTT. This encodes CAISAGTNQPQHF. The V call is TRBV10-3, the J call TRBJ1-5; D might be TRBD1 (5 bases). CDR1 is ENHRY and CDR2 is SYGVKD in the germline V gene. The V and J ends lost 4 bases and 3 bases respectively, with 7 bases between them. The CDR3 runs 13 residues.

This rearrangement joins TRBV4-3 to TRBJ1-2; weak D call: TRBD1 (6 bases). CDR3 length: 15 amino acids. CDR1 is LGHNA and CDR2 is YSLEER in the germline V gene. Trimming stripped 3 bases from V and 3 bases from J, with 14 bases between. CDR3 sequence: CASSHQGRGDYGYTF. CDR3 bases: TGCGCCAGCAGCCACCAAGGAAGGGGGGACTATGGCTACACCTTC.

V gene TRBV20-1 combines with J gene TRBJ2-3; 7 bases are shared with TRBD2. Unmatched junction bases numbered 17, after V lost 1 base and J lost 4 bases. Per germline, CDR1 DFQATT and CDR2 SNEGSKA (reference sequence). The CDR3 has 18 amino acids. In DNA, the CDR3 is TGCAGTGCTAGAGCATTGGGCGGCGAGCGGGACGTATCAGATACGCAGTATTTT. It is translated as CSARALGGERDVSDTQYF.

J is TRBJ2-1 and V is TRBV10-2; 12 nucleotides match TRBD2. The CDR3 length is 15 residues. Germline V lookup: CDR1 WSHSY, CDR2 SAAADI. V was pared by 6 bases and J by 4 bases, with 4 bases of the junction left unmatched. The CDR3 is CASRELAGGYNEQFF. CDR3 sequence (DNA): TGCGCCAGCAGAGAACTAGCGGGAGGTTACAATGAGCAGTTCTTC.

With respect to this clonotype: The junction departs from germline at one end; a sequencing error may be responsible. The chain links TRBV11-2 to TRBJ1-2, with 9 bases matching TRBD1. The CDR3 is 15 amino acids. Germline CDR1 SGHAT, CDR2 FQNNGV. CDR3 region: CTSSPSPGQGYGYTF. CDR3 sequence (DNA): TGTACCAGCAGCCCGAGCCCGGGACAGGGTTATGGCTACACCTTC.

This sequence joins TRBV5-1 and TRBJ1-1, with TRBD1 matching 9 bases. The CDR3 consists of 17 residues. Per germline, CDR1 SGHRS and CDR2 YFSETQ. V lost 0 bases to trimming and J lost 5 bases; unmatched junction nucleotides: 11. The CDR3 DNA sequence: TGCGCCAGCAGCTTGGGACTAGAAAACAGGGGGCTTACTGAAGCTTTCTTT. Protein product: CASSLGLENRGLTEAFF. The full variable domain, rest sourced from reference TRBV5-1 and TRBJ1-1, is KAGVTQTPRYLIKTRGQQVTLSCSPISGHRSVSWYQQTPGQGLQFLFEYFSETQRNKGNFPGRFSGRQFSNSRSEMNVSTLELGDSALYLCASSLGLENRGLTEAFFGQGTRLTVV.

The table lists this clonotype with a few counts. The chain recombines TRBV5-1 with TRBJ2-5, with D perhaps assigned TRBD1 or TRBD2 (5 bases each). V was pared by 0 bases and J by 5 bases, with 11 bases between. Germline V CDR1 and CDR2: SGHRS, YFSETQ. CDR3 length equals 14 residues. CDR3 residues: CASSLAGPGETQYF. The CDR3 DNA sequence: TGCGCCAGCAGCTTGGCGGGGCCAGGGGAGACCCAGTACTTC. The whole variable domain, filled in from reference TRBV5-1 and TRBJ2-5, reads KAGVTQTPRYLIKTRGQQVTLSCSPISGHRSVSWYQQTPGQGLQFLFEYFSETQRNKGNFPGRFSGRQFSNSRSEMNVSTLELGDSALYLCASSLAGPGETQYFGPGTRLLVL.

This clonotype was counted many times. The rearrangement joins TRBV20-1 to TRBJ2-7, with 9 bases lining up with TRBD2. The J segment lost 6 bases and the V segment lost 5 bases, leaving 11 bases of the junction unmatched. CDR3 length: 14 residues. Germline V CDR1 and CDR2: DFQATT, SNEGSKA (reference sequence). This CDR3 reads CSAGDSGRSSEQYF. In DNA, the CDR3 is TGCAGTGCTGGGGATAGCGGGAGATCGTCCGAGCAGTACTTC.

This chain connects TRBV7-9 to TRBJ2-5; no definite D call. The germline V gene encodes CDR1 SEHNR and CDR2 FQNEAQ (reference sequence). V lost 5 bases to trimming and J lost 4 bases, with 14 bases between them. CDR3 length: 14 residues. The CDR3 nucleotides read TGTGCCAGCAGCCCGGTGCCCGGGCGAGAGACCCAGTACTTC. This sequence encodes CASSPVPGRETQYF.

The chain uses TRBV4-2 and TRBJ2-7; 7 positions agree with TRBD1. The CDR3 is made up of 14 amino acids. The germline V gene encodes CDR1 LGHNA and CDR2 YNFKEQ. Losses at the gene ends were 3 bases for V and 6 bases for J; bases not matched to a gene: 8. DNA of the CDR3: TGTGCCAGCAGCCAGCTGACAGGGACCTGCGAGCAGTACTTC. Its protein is CASSQLTGTCEQYF.

The chain's CDR3 is CASTRQRVNQPQHF. CDR3 nucleotides: TGTGCCAGCACTCGACAACGGGTAAATCAGCCCCAGCATTTT. The V call is TRBV28, the J call TRBJ1-5; D unclear. Germline CDR1 and CDR2: MDHEN and SYDVKM. Trimming took off 7 bases at V and 4 bases at J, with 14 bases between the two ends. The CDR3 is 14 residues long. The full variable domain, with the rest looked up from reference TRBV28 and TRBJ1-5, is DVKVTQSSRYLVKRTGEKVFLECVQDMDHENMFWYRQDPGLGLRLIYFSYDVKMKEKGDIPEGYSVSREKKERFSLILESASTNQTSMYLCASTRQRVNQPQHFGDGTRLSIL.

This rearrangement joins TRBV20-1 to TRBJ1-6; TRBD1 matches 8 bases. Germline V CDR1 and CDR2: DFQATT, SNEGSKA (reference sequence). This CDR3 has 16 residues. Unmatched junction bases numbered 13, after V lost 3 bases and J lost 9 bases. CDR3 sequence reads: CSASASGQAMGSPLHF. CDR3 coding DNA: TGCAGTGCTAGTGCCTCGGGACAGGCTATGGGTTCACCCCTCCACTTT.

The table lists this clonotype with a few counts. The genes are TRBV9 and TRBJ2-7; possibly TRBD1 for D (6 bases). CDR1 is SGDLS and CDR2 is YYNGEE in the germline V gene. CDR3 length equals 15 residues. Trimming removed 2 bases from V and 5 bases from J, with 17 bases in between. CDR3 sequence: CASSVRVGGFDEQYF. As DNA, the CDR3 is TGTGCCAGCAGCGTCCGTGTAGGGGGTTTCGACGAGCAGTACTTC.